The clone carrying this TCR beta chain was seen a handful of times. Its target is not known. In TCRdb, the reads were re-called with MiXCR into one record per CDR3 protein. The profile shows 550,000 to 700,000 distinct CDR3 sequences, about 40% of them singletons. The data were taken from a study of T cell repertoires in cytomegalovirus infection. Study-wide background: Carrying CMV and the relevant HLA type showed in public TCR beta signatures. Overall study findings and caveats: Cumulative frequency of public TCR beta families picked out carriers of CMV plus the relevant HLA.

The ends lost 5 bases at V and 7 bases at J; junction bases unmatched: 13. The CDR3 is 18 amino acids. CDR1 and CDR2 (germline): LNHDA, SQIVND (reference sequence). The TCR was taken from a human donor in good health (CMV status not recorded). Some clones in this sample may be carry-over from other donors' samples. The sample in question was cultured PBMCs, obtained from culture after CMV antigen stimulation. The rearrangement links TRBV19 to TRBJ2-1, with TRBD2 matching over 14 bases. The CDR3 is CASSPGLAGEDHLNEQFF. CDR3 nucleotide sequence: TGTGCCAGTAGTCCGGGACTAGCGGGAGAAGATCACTTGAATGAGCAGTTCTTC. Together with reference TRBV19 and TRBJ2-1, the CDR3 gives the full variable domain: DGGITQSPKYLFRKEGQNVTLSCEQNLNHDAMYWYRQDPGQGLRLIYYSQIVNDFQKGDIAEGYSVSREKKESFPLTVTSAQKNPTAFYLCASSPGLAGEDHLNEQFFGPGTRLTVL.